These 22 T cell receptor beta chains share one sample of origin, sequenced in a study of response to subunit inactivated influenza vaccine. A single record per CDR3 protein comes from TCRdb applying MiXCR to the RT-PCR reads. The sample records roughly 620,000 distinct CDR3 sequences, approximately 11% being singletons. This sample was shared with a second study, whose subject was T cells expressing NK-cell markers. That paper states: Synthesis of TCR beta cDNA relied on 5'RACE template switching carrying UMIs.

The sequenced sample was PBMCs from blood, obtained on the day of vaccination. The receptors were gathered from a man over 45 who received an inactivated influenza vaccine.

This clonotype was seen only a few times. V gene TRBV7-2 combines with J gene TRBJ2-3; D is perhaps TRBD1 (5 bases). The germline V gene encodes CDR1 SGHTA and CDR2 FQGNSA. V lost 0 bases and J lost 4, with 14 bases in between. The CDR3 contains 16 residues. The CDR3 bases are TGTGCCAGCAGCTTAGCATTGGGAATAGGGGCAGATACGCAGTATTTT. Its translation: CASSLALGIGADTQYF.

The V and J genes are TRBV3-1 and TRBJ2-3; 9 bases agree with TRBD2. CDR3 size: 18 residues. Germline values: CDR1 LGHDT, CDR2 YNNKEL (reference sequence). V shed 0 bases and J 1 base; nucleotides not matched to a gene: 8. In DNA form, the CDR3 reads TGTGCCAGCAGCCAAGATGCGGGAGGGACGCGGGGCACAGATACGCAGTATTTT. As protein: CASSQDAGGTRGTDTQYF.

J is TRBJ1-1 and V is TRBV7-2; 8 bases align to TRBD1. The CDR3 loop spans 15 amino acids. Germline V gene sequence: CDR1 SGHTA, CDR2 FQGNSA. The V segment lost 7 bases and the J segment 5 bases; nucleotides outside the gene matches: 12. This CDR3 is CASNFATGQGTEAFF. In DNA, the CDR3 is TGTGCCAGCAACTTTGCGACCGGACAGGGAACTGAAGCTTTCTTT.

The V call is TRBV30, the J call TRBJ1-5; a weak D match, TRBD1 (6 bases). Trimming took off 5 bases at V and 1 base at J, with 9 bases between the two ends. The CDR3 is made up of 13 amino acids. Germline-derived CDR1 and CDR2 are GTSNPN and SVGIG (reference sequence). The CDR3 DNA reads TGTGCCTGGGGGGGGCCCAGCAATCAGCCCCAGCATTTT. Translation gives CAWGGPSNQPQHF.

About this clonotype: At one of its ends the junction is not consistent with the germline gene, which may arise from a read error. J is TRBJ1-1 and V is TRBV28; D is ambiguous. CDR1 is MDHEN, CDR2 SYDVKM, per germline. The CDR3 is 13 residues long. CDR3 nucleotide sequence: TGTGTCAGCACCAGGCTTCGGGACACTGAAGCTTTCTTT. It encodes CVSTRLRDTEAFF.

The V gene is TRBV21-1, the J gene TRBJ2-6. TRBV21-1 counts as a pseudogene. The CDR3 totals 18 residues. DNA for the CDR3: TGTGCCAGCAGCAAAATCTTTCGGGTTCTCTCTGGGGCCAACGTCCTGACTTTC. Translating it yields CASSKIFRVLSGANVLTF.

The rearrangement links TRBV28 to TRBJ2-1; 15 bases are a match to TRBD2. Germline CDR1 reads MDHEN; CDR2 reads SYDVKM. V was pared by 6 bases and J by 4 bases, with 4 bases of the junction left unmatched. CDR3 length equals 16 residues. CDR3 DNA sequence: TGTGCCAGCAGCCGGGGGACTAGCGGGGGGTACAATGAGCAGTTCTTC. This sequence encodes CASSRGTSGGYNEQFF.

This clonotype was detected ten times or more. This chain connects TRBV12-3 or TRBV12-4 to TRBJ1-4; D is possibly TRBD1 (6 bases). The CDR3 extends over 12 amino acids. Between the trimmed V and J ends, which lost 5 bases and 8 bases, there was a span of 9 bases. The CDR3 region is CASSRGPEKLFF. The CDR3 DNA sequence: TGTGCCAGCAGTCGGGGGCCCGAAAAACTGTTTTTT.

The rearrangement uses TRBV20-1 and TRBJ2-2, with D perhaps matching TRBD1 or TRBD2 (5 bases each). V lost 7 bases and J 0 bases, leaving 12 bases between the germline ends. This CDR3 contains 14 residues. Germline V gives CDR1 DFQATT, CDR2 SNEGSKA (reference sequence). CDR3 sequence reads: CSGIGTANTGELFF. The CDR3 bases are TGCAGTGGGATTGGGACGGCGAACACCGGGGAGCTGTTTTTT.

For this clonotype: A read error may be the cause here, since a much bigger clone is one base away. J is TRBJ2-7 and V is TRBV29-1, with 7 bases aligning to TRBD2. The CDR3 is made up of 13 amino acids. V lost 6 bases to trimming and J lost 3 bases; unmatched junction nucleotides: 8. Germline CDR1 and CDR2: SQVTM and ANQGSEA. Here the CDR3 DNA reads TGCAGCGTCGGGGCTAGCGGAGGCTACGAGCAGTACTTC. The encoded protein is CSVGASGGYEQYF.

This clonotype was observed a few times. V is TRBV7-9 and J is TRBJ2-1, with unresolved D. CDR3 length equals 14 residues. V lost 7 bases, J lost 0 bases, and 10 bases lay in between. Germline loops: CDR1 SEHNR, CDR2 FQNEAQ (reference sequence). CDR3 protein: CASTLLSSYNEQFF. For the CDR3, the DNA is TGTGCCAGCACCCTACTAAGCTCCTACAATGAGCAGTTCTTC. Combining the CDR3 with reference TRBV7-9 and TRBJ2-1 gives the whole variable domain DTGVSQNPRHKITKRGQNVTFRCDPISEHNRLYWYRQTLGQGPEFLTYFQNEAQLEKSRLLSDRFSAERPKGSFSTLEIQRTEQGDSAMYLCASTLLSSYNEQFFGPGTRLTVL.

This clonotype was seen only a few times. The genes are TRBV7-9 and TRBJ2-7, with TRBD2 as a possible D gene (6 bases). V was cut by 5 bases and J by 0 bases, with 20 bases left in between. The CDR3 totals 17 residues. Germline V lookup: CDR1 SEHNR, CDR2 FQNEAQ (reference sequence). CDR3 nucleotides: TGTGCCAGCAGCACAAAGGTCGGGAGCGGTCCCTCCTACGAGCAGTACTTC. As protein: CASSTKVGSGPSYEQYF.

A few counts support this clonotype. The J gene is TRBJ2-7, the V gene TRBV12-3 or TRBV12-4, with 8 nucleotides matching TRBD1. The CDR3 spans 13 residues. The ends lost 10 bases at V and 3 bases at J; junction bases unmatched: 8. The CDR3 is CATSRDRFYEQYF. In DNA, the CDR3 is TGTGCCACCTCCCGGGACAGGTTCTACGAGCAGTACTTC.

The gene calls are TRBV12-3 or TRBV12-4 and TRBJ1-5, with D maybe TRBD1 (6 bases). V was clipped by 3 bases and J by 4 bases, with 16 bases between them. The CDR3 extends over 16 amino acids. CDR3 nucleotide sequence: TGTGCCAGCAGTTTCGGGGGCCTCCTGCCAAATCAGCCCCAGCATTTT. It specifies CASSFGGLLPNQPQHF.

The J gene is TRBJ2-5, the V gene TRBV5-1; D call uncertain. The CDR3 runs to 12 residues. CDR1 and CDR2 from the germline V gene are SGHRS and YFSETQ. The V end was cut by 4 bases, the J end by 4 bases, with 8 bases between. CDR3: CASSESLETQYF. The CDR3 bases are TGCGCCAGCAGCGAGTCATTAGAGACCCAGTACTTC.

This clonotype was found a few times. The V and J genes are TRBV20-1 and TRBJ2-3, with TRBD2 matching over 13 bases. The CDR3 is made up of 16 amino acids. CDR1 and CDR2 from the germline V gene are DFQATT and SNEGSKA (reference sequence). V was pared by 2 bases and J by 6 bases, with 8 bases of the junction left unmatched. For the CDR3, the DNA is TGCAGTGCTAGACCAACTAGCGGGAGGGGATGGGATACGCAGTATTTT. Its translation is CSARPTSGRGWDTQYF.

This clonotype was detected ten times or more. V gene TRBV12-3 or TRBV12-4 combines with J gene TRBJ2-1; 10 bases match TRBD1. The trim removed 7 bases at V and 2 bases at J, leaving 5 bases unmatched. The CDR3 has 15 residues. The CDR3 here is CASNWGQGPYNEQFF. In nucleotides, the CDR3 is TGTGCCAGCAATTGGGGACAGGGGCCCTACAATGAGCAGTTCTTC.

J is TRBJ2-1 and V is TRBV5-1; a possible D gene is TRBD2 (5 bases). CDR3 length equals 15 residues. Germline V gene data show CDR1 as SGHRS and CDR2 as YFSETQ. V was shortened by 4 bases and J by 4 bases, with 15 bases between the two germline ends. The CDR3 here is CASSTKGARYNEQFF. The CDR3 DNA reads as TGCGCCAGCAGCACCAAGGGAGCGAGATACAATGAGCAGTTCTTC.

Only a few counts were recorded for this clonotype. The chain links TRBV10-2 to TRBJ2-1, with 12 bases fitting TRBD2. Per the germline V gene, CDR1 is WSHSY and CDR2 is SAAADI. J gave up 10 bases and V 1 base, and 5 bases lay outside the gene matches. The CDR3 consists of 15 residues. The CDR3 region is CASSEFTSGRPEQFF. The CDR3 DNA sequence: TGCGCCAGCAGTGAGTTTACTAGCGGGAGGCCCGAGCAGTTCTTC.

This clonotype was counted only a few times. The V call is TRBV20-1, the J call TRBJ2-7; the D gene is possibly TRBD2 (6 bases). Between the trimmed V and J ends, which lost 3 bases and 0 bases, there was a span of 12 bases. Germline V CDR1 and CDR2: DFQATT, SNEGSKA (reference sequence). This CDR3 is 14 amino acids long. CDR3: CSARPATSSYEQYF. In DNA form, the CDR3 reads TGCAGTGCTAGGCCAGCGACTAGCTCCTACGAGCAGTACTTC.

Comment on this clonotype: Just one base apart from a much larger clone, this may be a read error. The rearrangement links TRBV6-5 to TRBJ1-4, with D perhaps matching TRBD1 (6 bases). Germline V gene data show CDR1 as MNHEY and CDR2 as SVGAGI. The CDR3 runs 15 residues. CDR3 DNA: TGTGCCATCAGTTATTCACAGGGACTAGGGGAAAAACTGTTTTTT. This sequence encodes CAISYSQGLGEKLFF.

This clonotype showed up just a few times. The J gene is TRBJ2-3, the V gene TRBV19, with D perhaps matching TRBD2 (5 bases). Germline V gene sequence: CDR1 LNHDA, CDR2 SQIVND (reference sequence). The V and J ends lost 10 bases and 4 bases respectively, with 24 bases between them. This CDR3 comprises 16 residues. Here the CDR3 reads CATQSGEPSRADTQYF. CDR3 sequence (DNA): TGTGCCACTCAATCGGGTGAGCCGTCGAGGGCAGATACGCAGTATTTT.